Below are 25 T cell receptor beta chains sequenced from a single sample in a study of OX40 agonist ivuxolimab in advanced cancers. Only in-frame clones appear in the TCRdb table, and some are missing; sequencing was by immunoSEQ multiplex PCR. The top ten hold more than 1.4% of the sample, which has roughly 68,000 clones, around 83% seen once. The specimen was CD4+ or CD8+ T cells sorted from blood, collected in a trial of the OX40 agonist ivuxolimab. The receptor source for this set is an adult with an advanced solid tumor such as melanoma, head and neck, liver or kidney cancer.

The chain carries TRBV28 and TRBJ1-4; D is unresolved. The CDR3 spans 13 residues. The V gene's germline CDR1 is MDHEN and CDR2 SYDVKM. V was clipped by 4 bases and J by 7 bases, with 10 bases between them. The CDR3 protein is CASSYGNLEKLFF. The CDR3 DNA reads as TGTGCCAGCAGTTACGGGAATCTTGAAAAACTGTTTTTT.

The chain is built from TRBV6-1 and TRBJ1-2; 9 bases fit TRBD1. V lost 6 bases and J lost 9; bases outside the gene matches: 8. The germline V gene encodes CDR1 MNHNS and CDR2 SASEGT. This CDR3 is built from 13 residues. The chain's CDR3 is CASRQTGGIRYTF. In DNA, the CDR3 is TGTGCCAGCAGGCAGACAGGGGGGATTCGCTACACCTTC.

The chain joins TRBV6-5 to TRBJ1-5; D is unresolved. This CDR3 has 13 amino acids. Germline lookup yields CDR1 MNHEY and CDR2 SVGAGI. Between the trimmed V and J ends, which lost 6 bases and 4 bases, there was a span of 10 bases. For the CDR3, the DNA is TGTGCCAGCAGCTATATTGGTAATCAGCCCCAGCATTTT. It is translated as CASSYIGNQPQHF.

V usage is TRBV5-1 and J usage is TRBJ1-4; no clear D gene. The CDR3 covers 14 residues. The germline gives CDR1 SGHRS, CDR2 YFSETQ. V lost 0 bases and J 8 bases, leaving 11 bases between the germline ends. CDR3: CASSLGTEGEKLFF. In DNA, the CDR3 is TGCGCCAGCAGCTTGGGCACGGAGGGCGAAAAACTGTTTTTT.

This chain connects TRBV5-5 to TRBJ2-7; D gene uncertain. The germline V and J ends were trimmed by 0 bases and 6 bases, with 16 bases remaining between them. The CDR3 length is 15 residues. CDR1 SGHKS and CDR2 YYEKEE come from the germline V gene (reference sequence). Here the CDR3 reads CASSLDWSGPGEQYF. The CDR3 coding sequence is TGTGCCAGCAGCTTGGATTGGTCCGGACCCGGCGAGCAGTACTTC.

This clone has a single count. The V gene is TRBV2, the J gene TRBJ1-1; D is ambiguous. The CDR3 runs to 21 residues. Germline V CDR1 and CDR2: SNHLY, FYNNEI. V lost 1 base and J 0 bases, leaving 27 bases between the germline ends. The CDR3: CASSEVNMQGRRGPMNTEAFF. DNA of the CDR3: TGTGCCAGCAGTGAAGTGAATATGCAAGGGCGGCGCGGCCCGATGAACACTGAAGCTTTCTTT.

The CDR3 is CASSSQGRFQETQYF. Written as DNA, the CDR3 is TGTGCCAGCAGCTCCCAGGGGCGGTTTCAGGAGACCCAGTACTTC. V usage is TRBV5-4 and J usage is TRBJ2-5; D may be TRBD1 (6 bases). V gave up 3 bases and J gave up 5 bases, with 17 bases separating them. CDR3 length equals 15 residues. Germline V lookup: CDR1 SGHNT, CDR2 YYREEE (reference sequence).

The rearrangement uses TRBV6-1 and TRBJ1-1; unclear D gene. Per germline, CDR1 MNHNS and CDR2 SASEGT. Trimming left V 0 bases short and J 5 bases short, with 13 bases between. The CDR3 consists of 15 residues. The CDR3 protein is CASSEAGGERTEAFF. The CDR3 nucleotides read TGTGCCAGCAGTGAAGCTGGCGGGGAGCGGACTGAAGCTTTCTTT.

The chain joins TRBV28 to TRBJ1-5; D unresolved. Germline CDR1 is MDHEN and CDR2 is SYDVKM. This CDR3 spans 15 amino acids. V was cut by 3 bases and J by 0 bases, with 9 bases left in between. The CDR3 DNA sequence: TGTGCCAGCAGTTTCGGTGGGGTTAGCAATCAGCCCCAGCATTTT. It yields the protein CASSFGGVSNQPQHF. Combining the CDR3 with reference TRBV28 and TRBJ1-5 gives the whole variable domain DVKVTQSSRYLVKRTGEKVFLECVQDMDHENMFWYRQDPGLGLRLIYFSYDVKMKEKGDIPEGYSVSREKKERFSLILESASTNQTSMYLCASSFGGVSNQPQHFGDGTRLSIL.

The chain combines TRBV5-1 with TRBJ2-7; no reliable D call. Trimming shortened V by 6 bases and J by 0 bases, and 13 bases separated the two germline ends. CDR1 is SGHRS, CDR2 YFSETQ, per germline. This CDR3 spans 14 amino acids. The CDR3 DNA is TGCGCCAGCACCACGAGGCAGGACTCCTACGAGCAGTACTTC. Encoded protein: CASTTRQDSYEQYF. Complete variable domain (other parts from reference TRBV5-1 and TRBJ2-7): KAGVTQTPRYLIKTRGQQVTLSCSPISGHRSVSWYQQTPGQGLQFLFEYFSETQRNKGNFPGRFSGRQFSNSRSEMNVSTLELGDSALYLCASTTRQDSYEQYFGPGTRLTVT.

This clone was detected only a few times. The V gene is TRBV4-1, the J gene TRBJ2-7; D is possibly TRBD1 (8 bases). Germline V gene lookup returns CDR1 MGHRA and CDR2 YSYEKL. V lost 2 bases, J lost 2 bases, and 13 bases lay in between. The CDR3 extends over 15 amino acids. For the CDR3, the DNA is TGCGCCAGCAGCCAACGAGCGGGACAGGCCTACGAGCAGTACTTC. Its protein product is CASSQRAGQAYEQYF.

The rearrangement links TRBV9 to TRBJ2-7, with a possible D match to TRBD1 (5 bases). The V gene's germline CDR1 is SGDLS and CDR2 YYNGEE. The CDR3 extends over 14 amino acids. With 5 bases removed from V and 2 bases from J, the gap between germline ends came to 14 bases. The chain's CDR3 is CASSPQVVAYEQYF. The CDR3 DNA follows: TGTGCCAGCAGTCCACAGGTCGTTGCCTACGAGCAGTACTTC.

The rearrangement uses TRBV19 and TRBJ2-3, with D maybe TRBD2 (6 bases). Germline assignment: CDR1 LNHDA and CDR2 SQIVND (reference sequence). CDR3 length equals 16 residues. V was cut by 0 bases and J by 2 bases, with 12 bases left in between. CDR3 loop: CASSIDPSGFTDTQYF. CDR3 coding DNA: TGTGCCAGTAGTATAGATCCCAGCGGGTTCACAGATACGCAGTATTTT.

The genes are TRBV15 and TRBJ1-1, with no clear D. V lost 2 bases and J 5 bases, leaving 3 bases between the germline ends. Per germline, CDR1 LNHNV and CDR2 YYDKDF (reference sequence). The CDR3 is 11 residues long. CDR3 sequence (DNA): TGTGCCACCAGCAGATGGACTGAAGCTTTCTTT. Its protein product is CATSRWTEAFF.

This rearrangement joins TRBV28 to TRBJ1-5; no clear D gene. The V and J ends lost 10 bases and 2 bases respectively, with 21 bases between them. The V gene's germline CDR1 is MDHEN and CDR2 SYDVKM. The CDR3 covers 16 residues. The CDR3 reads CANQPRGRSRNQPQHF. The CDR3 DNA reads TGTGCCAACCAGCCCCGGGGTCGGAGTCGCAATCAGCCCCAGCATTTT. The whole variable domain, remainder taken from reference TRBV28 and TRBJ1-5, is DVKVTQSSRYLVKRTGEKVFLECVQDMDHENMFWYRQDPGLGLRLIYFSYDVKMKEKGDIPEGYSVSREKKERFSLILESASTNQTSMYLCANQPRGRSRNQPQHFGDGTRLSIL.

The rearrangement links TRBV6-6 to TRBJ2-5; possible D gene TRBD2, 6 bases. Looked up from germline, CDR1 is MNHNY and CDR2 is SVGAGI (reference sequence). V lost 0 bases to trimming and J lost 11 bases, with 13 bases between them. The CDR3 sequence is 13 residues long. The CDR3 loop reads CASSYSEGVSQYF. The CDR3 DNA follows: TGTGCCAGCAGTTACTCGGAGGGCGTTTCGCAGTACTTC.

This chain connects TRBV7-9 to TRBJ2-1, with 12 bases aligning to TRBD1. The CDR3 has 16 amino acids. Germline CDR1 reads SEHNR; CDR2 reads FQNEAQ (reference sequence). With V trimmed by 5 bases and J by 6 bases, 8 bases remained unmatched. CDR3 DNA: TGTGCCAGCAGCCCATGGGGACAGGGGGCAATCAATGAGCAGTTCTTC. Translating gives CASSPWGQGAINEQFF.

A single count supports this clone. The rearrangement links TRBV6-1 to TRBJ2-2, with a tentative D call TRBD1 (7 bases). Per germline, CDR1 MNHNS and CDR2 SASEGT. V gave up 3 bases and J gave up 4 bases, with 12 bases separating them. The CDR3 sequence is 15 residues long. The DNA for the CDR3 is TGTGCCAGCAGTGAGCGGGACAGAGGCACCGGGGAGCTGTTTTTT. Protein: CASSERDRGTGELFF.

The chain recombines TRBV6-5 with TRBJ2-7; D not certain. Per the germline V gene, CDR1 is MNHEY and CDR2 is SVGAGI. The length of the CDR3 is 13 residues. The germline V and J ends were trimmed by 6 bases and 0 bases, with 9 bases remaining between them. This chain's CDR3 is CASSRQTSYEQYF. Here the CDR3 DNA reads TGTGCCAGCAGCCGCCAAACCTCCTACGAGCAGTACTTC.

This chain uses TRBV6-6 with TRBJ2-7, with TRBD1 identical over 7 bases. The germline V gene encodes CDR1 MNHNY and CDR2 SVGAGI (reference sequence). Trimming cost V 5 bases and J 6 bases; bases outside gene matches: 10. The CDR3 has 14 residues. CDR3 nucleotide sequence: TGTGCCAGCAGTAACGACAGGGCCACTGGCGAGCAGTACTTC. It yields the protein CASSNDRATGEQYF.

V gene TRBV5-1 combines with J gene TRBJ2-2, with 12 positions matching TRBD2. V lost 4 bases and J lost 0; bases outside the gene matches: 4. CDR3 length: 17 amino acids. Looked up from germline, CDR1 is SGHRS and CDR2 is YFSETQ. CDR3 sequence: CASSPRTSGANTGELFF. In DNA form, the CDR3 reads TGCGCCAGCAGCCCCAGGACTAGCGGGGCGAACACCGGGGAGCTGTTTTTT. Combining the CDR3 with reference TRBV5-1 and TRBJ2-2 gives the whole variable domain KAGVTQTPRYLIKTRGQQVTLSCSPISGHRSVSWYQQTPGQGLQFLFEYFSETQRNKGNFPGRFSGRQFSNSRSEMNVSTLELGDSALYLCASSPRTSGANTGELFFGEGSRLTVL.

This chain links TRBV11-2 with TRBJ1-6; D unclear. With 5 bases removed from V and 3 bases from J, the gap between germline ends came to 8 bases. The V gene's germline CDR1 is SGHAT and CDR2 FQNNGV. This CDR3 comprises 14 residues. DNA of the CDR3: TGTGCCAGCAGCCTCCGGGGCTATAATTCACCCCTCCACTTT. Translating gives CASSLRGYNSPLHF.

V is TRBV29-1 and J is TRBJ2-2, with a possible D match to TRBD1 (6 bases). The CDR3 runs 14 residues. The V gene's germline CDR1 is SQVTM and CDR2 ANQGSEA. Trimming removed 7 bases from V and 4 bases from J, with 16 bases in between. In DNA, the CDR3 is TGCAGCGCCGTTAGGGGGTCGGTCACCGGGGAGCTGTTTTTT. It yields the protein CSAVRGSVTGELFF.

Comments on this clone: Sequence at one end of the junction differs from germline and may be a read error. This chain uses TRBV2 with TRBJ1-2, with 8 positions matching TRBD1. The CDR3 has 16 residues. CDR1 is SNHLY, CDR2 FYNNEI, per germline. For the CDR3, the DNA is TGTGCCAGCAGTGAGGTGACAGGGGAGGAGGACTATGGCCACACCTTC. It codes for CASSEVTGEEDYGHTF.

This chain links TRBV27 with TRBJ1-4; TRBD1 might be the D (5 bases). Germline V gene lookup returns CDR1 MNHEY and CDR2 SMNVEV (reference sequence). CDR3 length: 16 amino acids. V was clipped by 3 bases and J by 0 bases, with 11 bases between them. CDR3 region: CASSFLTAATNEKLFF. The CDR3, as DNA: TGTGCCAGCAGTTTTTTGACAGCTGCAACTAATGAAAAACTGTTTTTT.